This T cell receptor beta chain was profiled in a study of blood T cells in healthy people across ages (dated by TCRdb to the mid-2010s). At the level of the whole study: In model experiments, template switching captured about one uniquely barcoded TCR beta cDNA molecule for every two T cells. Using deep sequencing normalized with unique cDNA molecular identifiers, the study measured how TCR beta repertoire diversity changes with age. The donors were divided into four age groups: young (average approximately 17 years), middle-aged (around 41), aged (about 60) and long-lived (around 87). To avoid experimental bias, donors of different ages were randomly spread across the sequencing lanes. The study analyzed two additional independent replicas of 1 million unique cDNA reads from the same blood draw for two donors, one aged 18 to 29 and one aged 80 or older.

Overall study results and their limits: Estimates of total diversity from one million sequenced T cells were regarded as lower bounds and underestimates. As age increased, observed TCR beta diversity per million T cells dropped in a roughly linear way, and a significant reduction was already evident by age about 40. Because profiling used bulk unsorted PBMCs, naive and antigen-experienced compartments could not be compared conclusively. Donor CMV infection status was unknown, potentially confounding age-related changes in expanded clonotypes. The long-lived group showed more naive CD4+ T cells, fewer expanded clones and increased TCR diversity than the aged group, suggesting age selection. A strong correlation was found between observed TCR beta diversity and the percentage of naive T cells measured by flow cytometry.

This clonotype has only a few counts. Its antigen is not yet known. No much larger clonotype is one base removed from it; base qualities were not supplied. Library preparation was by 5' RACE. TCRdb names Illumina HiSeq 2500 as the instrument used. A second roughly 6 to 11 cycle PCR used a sample-barcoded 5' primer and a J-beta primer mix. A unique molecular identifier was introduced onto each TCR beta cDNA molecule by a template-switch 5' adaptor carrying 12 random nucleotides. Each sample yielded at least 2.5 million CDR3-containing paired-end reads. First-strand cDNA synthesis was performed from all RNA using the Mint cDNA synthesis kit, with priming by a TRBC-specific oligonucleotide. Following uracil-DNA glycosylase treatment, a first 18-cycle PCR with universal primers M1SS and BC2_uni_R was performed on all cDNA. On the authors' methods: Normalization of each sample was performed by random selection of 1 million high-quality reads, each carrying a distinct molecular identifier. Reads sharing molecular identifiers were discarded rather than binned into consensus sequences. MiTCR, with a Q25 quality threshold and the strictest error-elimination algorithm, was used for CDR3 identification, clonotype clustering and error correction. A nonparametric unseen species model with Euler transformation was used to estimate a lower bound on total TCR beta diversity. TCRdb's own reprocessing of the public reads used fastp at Q25 and MiXCR and kept productive beta chains. Each CDR3 protein appears once, grouped with its most common genes and DNA. TCRdb's processing, not the authors' own work, is the source of the V and J calls. The sample table records about 1.4 million distinct CDR3 sequences; approximately 59% of these occur just once. The ten largest clones capture 5% to 7% of the sample.

The donors were roughly 40 Caucasian individuals from Russia, aged 6 to 90 years, who were systemically healthy. About 10 milliliters of peripheral blood were collected from each donor into EDTA-treated Vacutainer tubes. Ficoll-Paque density-gradient centrifugation was used to isolate PBMCs, with at least 6 million obtained per sample. Total RNA was extracted from PBMCs with Trizol reagent, with at least 5.5 micrograms obtained per sample. For every donor, flow cytometry on a PBMC aliquot measured the percentage of naive CD45RAhigh/CD27high T cells. The receptor was derived from a man aged 18 to 30 in good health. The specimen sequenced was blood.

The CDR3 amino acid sequence is: CASSLSPPTYEQYF. The DNA sequence is given as TGTGCCAGCAGCTTATCCCCTCCGACCTACGAGCAGTACTTC. In this chain, TRBV7-2 is recombined with TRBJ2-7; the D gene remains uncertain. V gives up 2 bases and J gives up 2 bases, and the segment between their germline ends measures 10 bases. Taken from cysteine to phenylalanine, the CDR3 has 14 residues. Of all the DNA, just the CDR3 is kept, 42 bases in frame from base 1. For CDR1 and CDR2, the germline V gene lists SGHTA and FQGNSA.